One sample yielded the 24 T cell receptor beta chains listed below, sequenced in a study of shared clonotypes between healthy human individuals. Some clones are missing from TCRdb's copy, which holds only in-frame ones; the method was immunoSEQ multiplex PCR. The sample holds around 2.5 million clones; roughly 93% are singletons and the top ten take 0.36%. Material for sequencing was naive CD4+ T cells from PBMCs. The subset denotes: CD45RA+ positively selected. These receptors originate from a man between 18 and 29 years old in good health. Some clones in this sample may be carry-over from other donors' samples.

This chain links TRBV28 with TRBJ2-7; D possibly corresponds to TRBD1 (5 bases). The CDR3 totals 14 residues. Trimming left V 8 bases short and J 3 bases short, with 17 bases between. The germline V gene encodes CDR1 MDHEN and CDR2 SYDVKM. CDR3 protein: CASQVGHGYYEQYF. In nucleotides, the CDR3 is TGTGCCAGCCAAGTAGGACACGGATACTACGAGCAGTACTTC.

The rearrangement uses TRBV15 and TRBJ2-7; TRBD2 matches 8 bases. This CDR3 spans 15 amino acids. Germline V gene lookup returns CDR1 LNHNV and CDR2 YYDKDF (reference sequence). J lost 2 bases, V lost 7 bases, and 10 bases had no gene match. CDR3 sequence (DNA): TGTGCCACCACTAGGGGGGCGGGAGGAACCTACGAGCAGTACTTC. Its protein is CATTRGAGGTYEQYF.

The V gene is TRBV27, the J gene TRBJ1-4; no reliable D call. The CDR3 has 13 amino acids. V lost 6 bases and J 8 bases, leaving 13 bases between the germline ends. Germline CDR1 is MNHEY and CDR2 is SMNVEV (reference sequence). This chain's CDR3 is CASRKTNREKLFF. The CDR3, as DNA: TGTGCCAGCAGGAAGACAAATCGCGAAAAACTGTTTTTT.

The V and J genes are TRBV28 and TRBJ1-6, with TRBD1 matching over 8 bases. From germline, CDR1 is MDHEN and CDR2 SYDVKM. The J segment lost 6 bases and the V segment lost 6 bases, leaving 4 bases of the junction unmatched. The CDR3 covers 14 residues. The CDR3 loop is CASSQTGANSPLHF. CDR3 in DNA: TGTGCCAGCAGCCAGACAGGGGCTAATTCACCCCTCCACTTT.

This clone was seen a single time. This sequence joins TRBV28 and TRBJ2-7; D not certain. Germline CDR1 is MDHEN and CDR2 is SYDVKM. The CDR3 is made up of 12 amino acids. V dropped 5 bases and J dropped 2 bases, with 7 bases sitting between them. The CDR3 protein is CASSRNTYEQYF. In DNA form, the CDR3 reads TGTGCCAGCAGTCGGAATACCTACGAGCAGTACTTC.

On this clone itself: Other DNA sequences of this sample code for an identical CDR3. The genes are TRBV28 and TRBJ1-2; no clear D gene. CDR1 and CDR2 from the germline V gene are MDHEN and SYDVKM. V was shortened by 5 bases and J by 3 bases, with 10 bases between the two germline ends. The CDR3 totals 13 residues. The CDR3 coding sequence is TGTGCCAGCAGTCCGCAGGCGGACTATGGCTACACCTTC. Translating gives CASSPQADYGYTF.

The chain is built from TRBV11-2 and TRBJ2-3; TRBD2 aligns across 12 bases. Germline CDR1 SGHAT, CDR2 FQNNGV. V lost 4 bases to trimming and J lost 2 bases; unmatched junction nucleotides: 4. This CDR3 is built from 16 residues. DNA for the CDR3: TGTGCCAGCAGCTCCTCTAGCGGGAGGGTCACAGATACGCAGTATTTT. Its translation is CASSSSSGRVTDTQYF.

Regarding this clone: Distinct nucleotide sequences in the sample also encode this CDR3. The V call is TRBV29-1, the J call TRBJ2-1, with D unresolved. The CDR3 is 12 amino acids. Trimming took 7 bases from V and 4 from J, leaving 11 bases between them. Germline lookup yields CDR1 SQVTM and CDR2 ANQGSEA. In nucleotides, the CDR3 is TGCAGCGCGGAACGTGTTTACAATGAGCAGTTCTTC. Translating gives CSAERVYNEQFF.

V usage is TRBV29-1 and J usage is TRBJ2-2; TRBD2 agrees at 12 bases. The CDR3 runs 14 residues. Germline lookup yields CDR1 SQVTM and CDR2 ANQGSEA. The junction had 4 bases not matched to a gene; V was cut back by 5 bases and J by 6 bases. CDR3 amino acids: CSVRTSGKSGELFF. The DNA of the CDR3 is TGCAGCGTTAGGACTAGCGGGAAATCCGGGGAGCTGTTTTTT.

V gene TRBV6-4 combines with J gene TRBJ1-5; 7 bases align to TRBD1. The V gene's germline CDR1 is MRHNA and CDR2 SNTAGT. The trim removed 2 bases at V and 9 bases at J, leaving 19 bases unmatched. This CDR3 is built from 18 residues. CDR3 amino acids: CASSDPRGRGRYWGPQHF. The CDR3 DNA reads as TGTGCCAGCAGTGACCCGAGGGGTAGGGGGCGCTATTGGGGGCCCCAGCATTTT.

The chain has TRBV6-1 and TRBJ2-3; possibly TRBD2 for D (5 bases). The V gene lost 8 bases and the J gene lost 6 bases, with 15 bases spanning the gap. The CDR3 spans 13 residues. Germline V CDR1 and CDR2: MNHNS, SASEGT. This CDR3 is CASGITGRDTQYF. For the CDR3, the DNA is TGTGCCAGCGGAATAACGGGAAGGGATACGCAGTATTTT.

The V and J genes are TRBV28 and TRBJ1-4; no clear D. The CDR3 length is 14 residues. Germline lookup yields CDR1 MDHEN and CDR2 SYDVKM. V was trimmed by 6 bases and J by 10 bases, leaving 18 bases between them. CDR3 protein: CASSSVVSVRKLFF. Written as DNA, the CDR3 is TGTGCCAGCAGCTCGGTCGTTTCAGTTCGAAAACTGTTTTTT.

Comments on this clone: The sample has other DNA sequences that encode this CDR3 too. Here the CDR3 reads CASSPAGAGANVLTF. CDR3 in DNA: TGTGCCAGCAGCCCCGCAGGGGCAGGGGCCAACGTCCTGACTTTC. The chain has TRBV28 and TRBJ2-6, with D tentatively TRBD1 (6 bases). This CDR3 contains 15 residues. The germline CDR1 and CDR2 sequences are MDHEN and SYDVKM. V lost 6 bases, J lost 4 bases, and 13 bases lay in between.

The V gene is TRBV6-5, the J gene TRBJ1-2; no firm D call. Germline CDR1 MNHEY, CDR2 SVGAGI. This CDR3 has 15 residues. The V end lost 5 bases, the J end lost 1 base, and 14 bases lay between the germline ends. The DNA for the CDR3 is TGTGCCAGCAGTACCAGGACGGGAAATAACTATGGCTACACCTTC. Its protein product is CASSTRTGNNYGYTF.

In this sample, this clone turned up once. The same CDR3 also results from other DNA sequences found in this sample. This chain connects TRBV7-3 to TRBJ2-5; possibly TRBD1 for D (5 bases). The V gene lost 2 bases and the J gene lost 3 bases, with 7 bases spanning the gap. The germline V gene has CDR1 SGHTA and CDR2 FQGTGA. The CDR3 is 13 amino acids. This CDR3 reads CASSLAGKETQYF. For the CDR3, the DNA is TGTGCCAGCAGCTTAGCAGGGAAAGAGACCCAGTACTTC.

Details on this clone: Additional DNA sequences in this sample encode the identical CDR3. V usage is TRBV18 and J usage is TRBJ1-3; a possible D gene is TRBD1 (6 bases). CDR1 is KGHSH and CDR2 is LQKENI in the germline V gene. V was pared by 0 bases and J by 0 bases, with 9 bases between. The CDR3 runs 16 residues. CDR3: CASSPPGGRSGNTIYF. DNA for the CDR3: TGTGCCAGCTCACCACCGGGGGGCCGCTCTGGAAACACCATATATTTT.

The V and J genes are TRBV9 and TRBJ2-1, with 8 bases lining up with TRBD2. The CDR3 is 17 residues long. The junction had 7 bases not matched to a gene; V was cut back by 0 bases and J by 2 bases. Germline CDR1 is SGDLS and CDR2 is YYNGEE. CDR3 residues: CASSVGLAGTTYNEQFF. The CDR3 DNA is TGTGCCAGCAGCGTAGGGCTAGCGGGTACCACCTACAATGAGCAGTTCTTC. Full variable domain (outside the CDR3, taken from reference TRBV9 and TRBJ2-1): DSGVTQTPKHLITATGQRVTLRCSPRSGDLSVYWYQQSLDQGLQFLIQYYNGEERAKGNILERFSAQQFPDLHSELNLSSLELGDSALYFCASSVGLAGTTYNEQFFGPGTRLTVL.

To note about this clone: The sample contains more than one DNA sequence encoding this CDR3. The DNA of the CDR3 is TGTGCCAGCAGTTTATTTGGGACAGGTACCTACGAGCAGTACTTC. Translated, it gives CASSLFGTGTYEQYF. This chain uses TRBV28 with TRBJ2-7; TRBD1 agrees at 8 bases. V shed 1 base and J 2 bases; nucleotides not matched to a gene: 4. The germline gives CDR1 MDHEN, CDR2 SYDVKM. CDR3 size: 15 residues.

The chain employs TRBV7-2 and TRBJ1-2; D unresolved. This CDR3 comprises 14 residues. V was clipped by 1 base and J by 4 bases, with 10 bases between them. CDR1 is SGHTA and CDR2 is FQGNSA in the germline V gene. CDR3 protein: CASSLGVGSYGYTF. CDR3 nucleotides: TGTGCCAGCAGCTTAGGGGTCGGGAGCTATGGCTACACCTTC.

V and J are TRBV4-1 and TRBJ2-5; 8 positions match TRBD1. Looked up from germline, CDR1 is MGHRA and CDR2 is YSYEKL. V dropped 0 bases and J dropped 4; count of bases not matched to a gene: 16. CDR3 length: 19 amino acids. CDR3 nucleotide sequence: TGCGCCAGCAGCCAAGATCAAATCAGGGGGCAGGGTGTGGGAGAGACCCAGTACTTC. It specifies CASSQDQIRGQGVGETQYF.

This sequence joins TRBV7-2 and TRBJ2-5; no firm D call. Germline V CDR1 and CDR2: SGHTA, FQGNSA. CDR3 length: 13 amino acids. Trimming removed 5 bases at V and 3 bases at J, with 10 bases between. The CDR3 reads CASSRSSEETQYF. For the CDR3, the DNA is TGTGCCAGCAGCCGTTCGTCAGAAGAGACCCAGTACTTC.

V usage is TRBV30 and J usage is TRBJ1-6; possibly TRBD1 for D (5 bases). Germline V gene sequence: CDR1 GTSNPN, CDR2 SVGIG (reference sequence). With 0 bases removed from V and 9 bases from J, the gap between germline ends came to 18 bases. The CDR3 loop spans 16 amino acids. For the CDR3, the DNA is TGTGCCTGGAGTGTCGGTTTGGGTGGAGGGGCTTCACCCCTCCACTTT. Its protein product is CAWSVGLGGGASPLHF.

The rearrangement uses TRBV29-1 and TRBJ1-1, with D perhaps TRBD1 (6 bases). V gave up 2 bases and J gave up 5 bases, with 18 bases separating them. The CDR3 is 15 residues long. From germline, CDR1 is SQVTM and CDR2 ANQGSEA. For the CDR3, the DNA is TGCAGCGTTGAATGGTACGGGGGGCATGGAACTGAAGCTTTCTTT. Protein sequence: CSVEWYGGHGTEAFF. Complete variable domain (other parts from reference TRBV29-1 and TRBJ1-1): SAVISQKPSRDICQRGTSLTIQCQVDSQVTMMFWYRQQPGQSLTLIATANQGSEATYESGFVIDKFPISRPNLTFSTLTVSNMSPEDSSIYLCSVEWYGGHGTEAFFGQGTRLTVV.

This clone has a single count. The sample contains more than one DNA sequence encoding this CDR3. V and J are TRBV28 and TRBJ1-4; D gene unclear. The germline V gene encodes CDR1 MDHEN and CDR2 SYDVKM. The CDR3 runs 14 residues. With 1 base removed from V and 4 bases from J, the gap between germline ends came to 7 bases. The CDR3 DNA sequence: TGTGCCAGCAGTTTATACAGCAATAATGAAAAACTGTTTTTT. Its protein is CASSLYSNNEKLFF.